This T cell receptor (beta chain) was recovered during a study of blood T cell repertoires in COVID-19. The wider study: T cells, B-cell-depleted T cells, or PBMCs provided the cDNA or gDNA that served as material.

V trimming: 1 base; J trimming: 3 bases; junction bases outside the gene matches: 2. There are 15 residues in the CDR3. Germline CDR1 and CDR2: MGHRA and YSYEKL. In the source study's methods: Reference gene primer amplification gave estimated nucleated cell counts. Method: immunoSEQ multiplex PCR; TCRdb's copy keeps in-frame clones and lacks some. V and J calls and clone size are those listed in that table; D and trimming were worked out from the DNA. Here the sample spans about 65,000 clones, about 81% being singletons. Sample: peripheral blood. This receptor was obtained from a man of 80 years or more with acute or convalescent COVID-19. The rearrangement uses TRBV4-1 and TRBJ2-7; 11 bases are a match to TRBD2. CDR3 DNA sequence: TGCGCCAGCAGCCAAGTTAGCGGGGGGGACTACGAGCAGTACTTC. Translation gives CASSQVSGGDYEQYF.